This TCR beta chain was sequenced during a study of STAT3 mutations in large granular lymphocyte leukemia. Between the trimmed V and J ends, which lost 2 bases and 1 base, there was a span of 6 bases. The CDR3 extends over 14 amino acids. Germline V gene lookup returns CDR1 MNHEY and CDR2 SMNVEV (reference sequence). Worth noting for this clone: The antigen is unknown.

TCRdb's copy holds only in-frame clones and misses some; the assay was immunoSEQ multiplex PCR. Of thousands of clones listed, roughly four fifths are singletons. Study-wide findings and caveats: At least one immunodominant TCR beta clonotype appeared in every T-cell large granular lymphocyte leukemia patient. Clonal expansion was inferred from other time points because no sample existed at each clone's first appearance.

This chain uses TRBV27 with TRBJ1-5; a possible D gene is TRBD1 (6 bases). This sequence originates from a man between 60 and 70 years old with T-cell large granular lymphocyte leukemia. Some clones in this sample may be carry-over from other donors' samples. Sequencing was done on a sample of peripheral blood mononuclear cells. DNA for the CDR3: TGTGCCAGCAGTTTAACAGGGAGCAATCAGCCCCAGCATTTT. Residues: CASSLTGSNQPQHF.